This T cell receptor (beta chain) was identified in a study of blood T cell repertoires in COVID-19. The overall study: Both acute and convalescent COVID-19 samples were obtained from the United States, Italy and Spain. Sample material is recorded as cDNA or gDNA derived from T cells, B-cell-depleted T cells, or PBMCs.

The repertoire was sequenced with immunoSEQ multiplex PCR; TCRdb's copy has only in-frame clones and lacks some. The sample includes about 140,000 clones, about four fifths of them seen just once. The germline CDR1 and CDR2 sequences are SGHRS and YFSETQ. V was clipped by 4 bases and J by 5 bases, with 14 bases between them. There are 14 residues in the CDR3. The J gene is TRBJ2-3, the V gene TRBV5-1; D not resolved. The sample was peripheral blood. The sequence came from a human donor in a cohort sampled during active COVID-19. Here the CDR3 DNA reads TGCGCCAGCAGCATGGCACTTTCGGGAGATACGCAGTATTTT. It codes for CASSMALSGDTQYF.